Listed below are T cell receptor beta chains from one sample, sequenced in a study of long-term antiretroviral therapy in people with HIV. Repertoires were generated with immunoSEQ multiplex PCR, while TCRdb's copy carries only in-frame clones and drops some. The data hold 6,500 or so clones, with 70% to 90% observed a single time. The sequencing here drew on unsorted PBMCs, taken 3.7 years after starting antiretroviral therapy. The receptors were sampled from a woman in her forties or fifties with HIV. Both conserved end residues are trimmed from each CDR3. Each record gives: V gene, J gene, CDR3 protein.

>TRBV6-6|TRBJ1-5
ASSQQGSSQPQH
>TRBV10-3|TRBJ2-3
AISKGAGRDTQY
>TRBV2|TRBJ1-5
ASTSVKEQPQH
>TRBV6-5|TRBJ2-1
ASSQSVSSYNEQF
>TRBV9|TRBJ2-1
ASGGGRGLDEQF
>TRBV11-1|TRBJ2-5
ASSGLADQETQY
>TRBV11-2|TRBJ2-7
ASSRNRESSLGPEQY
>TRBV6-5|TRBJ2-7
ASSYSLAEYEQY
>TRBV10-3|TRBJ2-7
AISDPHYEQY
>TRBV19|TRBJ1-5
ASRGTAWNQPQH
>TRBV7-2|TRBJ2-3
ASSLMGGADTQY
>TRBV12-5|TRBJ2-3
ASGSGTTSIGTDTQY
>TRBV7-9|TRBJ2-1
ASSLGVGTDNEQF
>TRBV11-2|TRBJ2-1
ASSVGQGEYNEQF
>TRBV2|TRBJ1-1
ASKYNTEAF
>TRBV9|TRBJ2-7
ASGGRELSYEQY
>TRBV5-6|TRBJ2-2
ASSSGPMNTGELF
>TRBV11-3|TRBJ2-5
ASSLLDGETQY
>TRBV5-6|TRBJ2-1
ASSLLAGASNEQF
>TRBV28|TRBJ1-1
ASNLGSYTEAF
>TRBV12-5|TRBJ2-7
ASGLVRRTGHYEQY
>TRBV5-1|TRBJ2-1
ASRYRLAENEQF
>TRBV11-2|TRBJ2-7
ASSLLGPTYEQY
>TRBV4-1|TRBJ2-1
ASSQESTSGRVEQF
>TRBV6-6|TRBJ1-2
ASTEQGSYGYT
>TRBV9|TRBJ2-7
ASSVSLNEQY
>TRBV18|TRBJ2-7
ASSPANRGSSYEQY
>TRBV19|TRBJ2-7
ASTTQGPRGSYEQY
>TRBV19|TRBJ2-2
ASSMWPSGITGELF
>TRBV27|TRBJ2-7
ASMRLAGEVVQY
>TRBV10-3|TRBJ2-1
AISESTGGRLRYNEQF
>TRBV7-2|TRBJ2-7
ASSSQGHEQY
>TRBV10-1|TRBJ2-3
ASSESMVSGTSGRDTQY
>TRBV7-6|TRBJ2-5
ASSFFLETQY
>TRBV10-3|TRBJ2-5
AISVAGIETQY
>TRBV4-1|TRBJ1-1
ASSQDVPPQNTEAF
>TRBV19|TRBJ2-5
ASSLGKGDGETQY
>TRBV10-3|TRBJ2-3
AISGDGITDTQY
>TRBV19|TRBJ2-7
ASSDPGTSFYEQY
>TRBV6-1|TRBJ2-1
ASSESGTSGSSYNEQF
>TRBV7-2|TRBJ1-5
ASSLRQVGQPQH
>TRBV7-2|TRBJ2-3
ASSLLVGDTQY
>TRBV5-6|TRBJ2-7
ARRPTSPLYEQY
>TRBV5-4|TRBJ2-3
ASSLALLTYSDTQY
>TRBV7-9|TRBJ1-1
ASSPQTGTEIREAF
>TRBV7-9|TRBJ2-7
ASSSTYGVTNYEQY
>TRBV7-9|TRBJ2-1
ASSYGFSEQF
>TRBV7-3|TRBJ2-1
ASSPGGGYNEQF
>TRBV10-3|TRBJ2-7
AISEGLAAYEQY